Described below is a single T cell receptor beta chain sequence and its context. This record comes from a study of control samples from healthy donors and cancer patients. The table came from immunoSEQ multiplex PCR; TCRdb's copy has only in-frame clones and leaves some out. The repertoire has 230,000 or so clones, 85% to 95% of them found once; the top ten carry approximately 1.5%. The germline gives CDR1 SGHVS, CDR2 FNYEAQ. The CDR3 is made up of 15 amino acids. V was clipped by 1 base and J by 3 bases; unmatched bases: 3. The sequencing sample was made of blood. This sequence joins TRBV7-6 and TRBJ2-5, with TRBD2 identical over 9 bases. The sequence was collected from a man between 45 and 60 years old in good health. The CDR3 spells CASSLVRGGKETQYF. Here the CDR3 DNA reads TGTGCCAGCAGCTTAGTGCGGGGGGGGAAAGAGACCCAGTACTTC.